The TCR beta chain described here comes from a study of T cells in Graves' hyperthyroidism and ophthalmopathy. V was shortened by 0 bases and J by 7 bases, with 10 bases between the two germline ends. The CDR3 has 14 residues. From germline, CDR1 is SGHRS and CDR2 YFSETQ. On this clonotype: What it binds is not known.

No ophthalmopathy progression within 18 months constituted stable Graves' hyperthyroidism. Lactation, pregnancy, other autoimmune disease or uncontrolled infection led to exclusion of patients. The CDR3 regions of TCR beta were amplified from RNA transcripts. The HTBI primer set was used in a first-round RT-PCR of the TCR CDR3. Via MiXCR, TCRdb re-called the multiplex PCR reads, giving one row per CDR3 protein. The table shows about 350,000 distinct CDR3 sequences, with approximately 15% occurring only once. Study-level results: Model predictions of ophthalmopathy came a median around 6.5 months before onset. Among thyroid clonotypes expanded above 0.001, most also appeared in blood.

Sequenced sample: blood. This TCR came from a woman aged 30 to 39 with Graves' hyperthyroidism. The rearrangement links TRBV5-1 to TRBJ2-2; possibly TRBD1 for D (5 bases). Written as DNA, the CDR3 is TGCGCCAGCAGCTTGGTCCCAGGGTACGGGGAGCTGTTTTTT. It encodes CASSLVPGYGELFF.